This is a list of T cell receptor beta chains from one sample in a study of Ad26.COV2.S vaccination and SARS-CoV-2 variants. Clones were sequenced by immunoSEQ multiplex PCR, and TCRdb holds only the in-frame ones, with some missing. In the table there are hundreds of thousands of clones, roughly 90% of which are singletons. This material consisted of peripheral blood, taken in a trial of Ad26.COV2.S vaccine versus placebo. The source is a person aged 18-60 years who received the Ad26.COV2.S COVID-19 vaccine or a placebo. CDR3s include the opening cysteine and the closing phenylalanine or tryptophan. The order of the fields is clone size, J gene, D gene, V gene, CDR3 DNA, CDR3 protein. D genes are given only for firm matches. Not all rows give a size; the values are once, few, many and, for expanded clones, a class.

abundance: -; j_gene: TRBJ1-4; d_gene: TRBD1; v_gene: TRBV5-1; CDR3nt: TGCGCCAGCGGCACAGGGGCCCCTAATGAAAAACTGTTTTTT; CDR3aa: CASGTGAPNEKLFF
abundance: -; j_gene: TRBJ2-1; d_gene: -; v_gene: TRBV3-1/TRBV3-2; CDR3nt: TGTGCCAGCAGCCAAGCCTCCAGCGCCATTCCCTACAATGAGCAGTTCTTC; CDR3aa: CASSQASSAIPYNEQFF
abundance: -; j_gene: TRBJ2-5; d_gene: -; v_gene: TRBV5-1; CDR3nt: TGCGCCAGCCGGACCCAAGAGACCCAGTACTTC; CDR3aa: CASRTQETQYF
abundance: few; j_gene: TRBJ2-1; d_gene: -; v_gene: TRBV9; CDR3nt: TGTGCCAGCAGCGTAGCGCCCCAGGGCGGCTACAATGAGCAGTTCTTC; CDR3aa: CASSVAPQGGYNEQFF
abundance: -; j_gene: TRBJ2-5; d_gene: -; v_gene: TRBV3-1/TRBV3-2; CDR3nt: TGTGCCAGCAGCCAGCCTACAGCCCAAGAGACCCAGTACTTC; CDR3aa: CASSQPTAQETQYF
abundance: -; j_gene: TRBJ1-1; d_gene: -; v_gene: TRBV7-9; CDR3nt: TGTGCCAGCAGCTTAGTCGACACTGAAGCTTTCTTT; CDR3aa: CASSLVDTEAFF
abundance: -; j_gene: TRBJ2-7; d_gene: TRBD1; v_gene: TRBV30; CDR3nt: TGTGCCTGGAGTGAGGGGACAGAGTACTACGAGCAGTACTTC; CDR3aa: CAWSEGTEYYEQYF
abundance: -; j_gene: TRBJ2-1; d_gene: -; v_gene: TRBV7-2; CDR3nt: TGTGCCAGCAGCTTAGACGGCACCCTCTACAATGAGCAGTTCTTC; CDR3aa: CASSLDGTLYNEQFF
abundance: -; j_gene: TRBJ2-7; d_gene: TRBD1; v_gene: TRBV19; CDR3nt: TGTGCCAGTAGGCTAGGACAGGGGGAAGACGAGCAGTACTTC; CDR3aa: CASRLGQGEDEQYF
abundance: -; j_gene: TRBJ1-3; d_gene: TRBD1; v_gene: TRBV24-1; CDR3nt: TGTGCCACCAGTGATTTGCAGGTTCAGGGGGCAGGTGGAAACACCATATATTTT; CDR3aa: CATSDLQVQGAGGNTIYF
abundance: -; j_gene: TRBJ2-5; d_gene: TRBD2; v_gene: TRBV7-2; CDR3nt: TGTGCCAGCAGCCCAGAGGGGCGGGGGGGCCTTGGGACCCAGTACTTC; CDR3aa: CASSPEGRGGLGTQYF
abundance: -; j_gene: TRBJ2-1; d_gene: TRBD2; v_gene: TRBV10-1; CDR3nt: TGCGCCAGCAGTGTAGGGACTAGCGGGGGGTACAATGAGCAGTTCTTC; CDR3aa: CASSVGTSGGYNEQFF
abundance: -; j_gene: TRBJ2-1; d_gene: TRBD2; v_gene: TRBV18; CDR3nt: TGTGCCAGCTCACCGACTACCTCTAGCGGCACTGAGCAGTTCTTC; CDR3aa: CASSPTTSSGTEQFF
abundance: -; j_gene: TRBJ2-1; d_gene: -; v_gene: TRBV30; CDR3nt: TGTGCCTGGAGCTCCGGATCCTCAAAGGGGGATGAGCAGTTCTTC; CDR3aa: CAWSSGSSKGDEQFF
abundance: -; j_gene: TRBJ2-1; d_gene: -; v_gene: TRBV5-1; CDR3nt: TGCGCCAGCAGCCCGTATTCGCTGGGAGACCGCTCCTACAATGAGCAGTTCTTC; CDR3aa: CASSPYSLGDRSYNEQFF
abundance: -; j_gene: TRBJ2-4; d_gene: TRBD1; v_gene: TRBV3-1/TRBV3-2; CDR3nt: TGTGCCAGCAGCCTCGGGGACAGGCAGTACTTC; CDR3aa: CASSLGDRQYF
abundance: -; j_gene: TRBJ1-2; d_gene: -; v_gene: TRBV7-2; CDR3nt: TGTGCCAGCAGCCTCAGCTCTAACTATGGCTACACCTTC; CDR3aa: CASSLSSNYGYTF
abundance: -; j_gene: TRBJ2-7; d_gene: -; v_gene: TRBV15; CDR3nt: TGTGCCACCAGCGTGGTCTCCCGATACGAGCAGTACTTC; CDR3aa: CATSVVSRYEQYF
abundance: once; j_gene: TRBJ1-5; d_gene: -; v_gene: TRBV2; CDR3nt: TGTGCCAGCAGTGAGGTGGGAGGGGGCAATCAGCCCCAGCATTTT; CDR3aa: CASSEVGGGNQPQHF
abundance: -; j_gene: TRBJ2-3; d_gene: TRBD2; v_gene: TRBV4-3; CDR3nt: TGCGCCAGCAGCCATACCCCCCCCCGGGAGGGTACGCAGTATTTT; CDR3aa: CASSHTPPREGTQYF
abundance: -; j_gene: TRBJ2-5; d_gene: -; v_gene: TRBV30; CDR3nt: TGTGCCTGGAGTGGCAACGGAGAGACCCAGTACTTC; CDR3aa: CAWSGNGETQYF
abundance: -; j_gene: TRBJ2-7; d_gene: TRBD1; v_gene: TRBV11-2; CDR3nt: TGTGCCAGCAGCCCGAACGGACAGGCGCAGGACGAGCAGTACTTC; CDR3aa: CASSPNGQAQDEQYF
abundance: -; j_gene: TRBJ2-1; d_gene: -; v_gene: TRBV27; CDR3nt: TGTGCCAGCAGTTTATTCCGAGCGGATTACAATGAGCAGTTCTTC; CDR3aa: CASSLFRADYNEQFF
abundance: -; j_gene: TRBJ1-6; d_gene: -; v_gene: TRBV27; CDR3nt: TGTGCCAGCAGTTTAGAAAGGCCACCCGGGTCACCCCTCCACTTT; CDR3aa: CASSLERPPGSPLHF
abundance: -; j_gene: TRBJ2-3; d_gene: TRBD2; v_gene: TRBV5-1; CDR3nt: TGCGCCAGCAGCTTGGGGGTGACTAGCGGGAGGTTTACAGATACGCAGTATTTT; CDR3aa: CASSLGVTSGRFTDTQYF
abundance: few; j_gene: TRBJ2-2; d_gene: -; v_gene: TRBV19; CDR3nt: TGTGCCACCTCGACACTTTACACCGGGGAGCTGTTTTTT; CDR3aa: CATSTLYTGELFF
abundance: -; j_gene: TRBJ2-1; d_gene: -; v_gene: TRBV12-3/TRBV12-4; CDR3nt: TGTGCCAGCAGGAAAAGGGGTGAGCAGTTCTTC; CDR3aa: CASRKRGEQFF
abundance: -; j_gene: TRBJ2-2; d_gene: TRBD1; v_gene: TRBV24-1; CDR3nt: TGTGCCACCAGTGATTTGGCCGGGACAGATCATACCGGGGAGCTGTTTTTT; CDR3aa: CATSDLAGTDHTGELFF
abundance: once; j_gene: TRBJ2-2; d_gene: -; v_gene: TRBV9; CDR3nt: TGTGCCAGCAGCGACCTCGACGGTTACACCGGGGAGCTGTTTTTT; CDR3aa: CASSDLDGYTGELFF
abundance: -; j_gene: TRBJ1-1; d_gene: -; v_gene: TRBV18; CDR3nt: TGTGCCAGCTCACCAAGGACGGTGAACACTGAAGCTTTCTTT; CDR3aa: CASSPRTVNTEAFF
abundance: -; j_gene: TRBJ2-2; d_gene: -; v_gene: TRBV5-1; CDR3nt: TGCGCCAGCAGCTTGGCACTAGTCGGCACCGGGGAGCTGTTTTTT; CDR3aa: CASSLALVGTGELFF
abundance: once; j_gene: TRBJ1-1; d_gene: -; v_gene: TRBV12-3/TRBV12-4; CDR3nt: TGTGCCAGCAGTTCCAGGGGCGACACTGAAGCTTTCTTT; CDR3aa: CASSSRGDTEAFF
abundance: -; j_gene: TRBJ2-7; d_gene: TRBD2; v_gene: TRBV18; CDR3nt: TGTGCCAGCTCACCACCAGGATCGACTAGCGCAATCTACGAGCAGTACTTC; CDR3aa: CASSPPGSTSAIYEQYF